This TCR beta chain comes out of a study of cytomegalovirus exposure and HLA in healthy donors. Overall study: Earlier, almost 120 million unique TCR beta sequences were recovered from roughly 170 million T cells by an analysis.

The CDR3 runs to 15 residues. The V gene end was trimmed by 5 bases and the J gene end by 10 bases; junction bases not matched to a gene: 10. Germline CDR1 is SGHVS and CDR2 is FQNEAQ. The PCR made use of 60 Vbeta and 13 Jbeta primers. Here immunoSEQ multiplex PCR was the method, and the copy in TCRdb shows in-frame clones only, minus some. The table has 150,000 or so clones, about 75% seen once. This clone was recorded once. The genes are TRBV7-8 and TRBJ2-1, with 11 bases aligning to TRBD2. Sequencing was performed on PBMCs. The sequence was obtained from a man between 18 and 29 years old in good health and CMV-seropositive. Here the CDR3 DNA reads TGTGCCAGCAGCCCCCTAGATCCTAGCGGGAGGGAGCAGTTCTTC. It is translated as CASSPLDPSGREQFF.